What follows is one T cell receptor beta chain and its context. Only a few counts were recorded for this clonotype. Its antigen is still unknown. No base qualities exist here, and no much larger clone lies one base off it. The sample is drawn from a study of T-cell reconstitution after alpha-beta-depleted transplantation in children (dated by TCRdb to 2016 to 2017). Study-wide context: Using TCR repertoire profiling, the study quantitatively followed how T-cell immune reconstitution unfolded in children after TCRalphabeta/CD19-depleted allogeneic hematopoietic cell transplantation.

Compared with germline, V lacks 2 bases and J lacks 6 bases; bases without a gene match: 16. The germline V gene provides CDR1 SGHRS and CDR2 YFSETQ. The CDR3 goes from the cysteine to the phenylalanine over 17 residues. The CDR3 DNA has 51 bases and is translated from base 1. Libraries were built with PCR. Sequencing relied on an Illumina HiSeq 2500. TCR libraries were prepared with molecular barcoding, using unique molecular identifiers to normalize TCRbeta repertoire quantification. TCRdb ran its own pipeline on the public reads, namely fastp trimming at Q25 and MiXCR clone calling, and kept in-frame beta chains. Every CDR3 protein is listed once, alongside the most common genes and DNA of its rows. Here the sample has about 510,000 distinct CDR3 sequences; over 9.5% occur a single time. The ten largest clones add up to 12% to 15% of the sample. In the paper's terms, the treatment or condition label means: allogeneic hematopoietic cell transplantation with graft depleted of TCRalphabeta T cells and CD19 B cells. Transplant recipients were children who received TCRalphabeta/CD19-depleted allogeneic hematopoietic cell grafts.

What the work shows at the level of the full study, not this receptor alone: The high TCRbeta diversity at day 60 in some patients was ascribed to recipient T cells and intrathymic progenitors that had survived conditioning. Over the following months the frequencies of hyperexpanded clones went down, and after one year T-cell counts and TCRbeta diversity were mostly credited to newly produced T cells. Apparently early alphabetaT-cell count recovery about two months after transplant reportedly relied on only several hundred rapidly expanded clones derived from non-depleted graft cells.

The specimen was PBMCs, mostly from graft donor cells, collected 180 days after TCRalphabeta/CD19-depleted stem cell transplant. The chain was built from TRBV5-1 and TRBJ1-1, and 7 junction bases match TRBD1. This receptor was taken from a female patient under 10 years old who had a stem cell transplant for aplastic anemia, so the T cells may come from the graft donor. The DNA is TGCGCCAGCAGCTTTATCTTACCAGGGGGGAAAAGACCTGAAGCTTTCTTT. Its amino acids are CASSFILPGGKRPEAFF.